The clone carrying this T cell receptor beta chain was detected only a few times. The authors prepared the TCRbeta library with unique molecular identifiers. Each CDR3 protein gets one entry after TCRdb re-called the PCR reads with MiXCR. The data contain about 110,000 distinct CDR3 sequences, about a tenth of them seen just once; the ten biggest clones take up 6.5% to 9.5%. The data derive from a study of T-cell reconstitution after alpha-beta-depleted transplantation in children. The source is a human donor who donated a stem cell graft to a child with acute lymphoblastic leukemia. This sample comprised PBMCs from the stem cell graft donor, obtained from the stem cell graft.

The chain's CDR3 is CASSIDPGRYEAFF. The CDR3 region has the DNA TGTGCCAGTAGTATAGACCCGGGACGGTATGAAGCTTTCTTT. This sequence joins TRBV19 and TRBJ1-1, with a weak D call TRBD1 (5 bases). The CDR3 is 14 residues long. V was cut by 0 bases and J by 7 bases, with 12 bases left in between. In germline, CDR1 is LNHDA, CDR2 SQIVND (reference sequence).